This entry lists 11 T cell receptor beta chains sequenced from one sample in a study of tumor-infiltrating lymphocytes in primary liver carcinoma. For each extraction, RNA and DNA were obtained together from about 19-30 mg of unsorted bulk tissue. Reverse transcription of 500 ng total RNA with a constant-region primer produced TCR beta cDNA. Investigators got TCR beta libraries out of three nested multiplex PCR rounds, done with slightly modified ARM-PCR. TRBV1-TRBV30 forward and Cbeta reverse primers drove the first two roughly 10-cycle rounds. Each CDR3 protein is one row after TCRdb ran MiXCR on the multiplex PCR reads. The sample has 95,000 to 100,000 distinct CDR3 sequences, 55% to 80% seen once. Sample: liver tumor tissue from sampling region 2. Indicated subset: tumor region T2, inferior pole. The receptors were gathered from a woman aged 55-75 years with primary liver carcinoma and hepatitis B virus infection.

There are many counts of this clonotype. J is TRBJ2-2 and V is TRBV6-1; D may be TRBD2 (6 bases). Germline V gives CDR1 MNHNS, CDR2 SASEGT. This CDR3 is 15 amino acids long. With 1 base removed from V and 3 bases from J, the gap between germline ends came to 9 bases. CDR3 protein: CASSEGGRHTGELFF. CDR3 DNA sequence: TGTGCCAGCAGTGAAGGGGGGAGGCACACCGGGGAGCTGTTTTTT.

Note on this clonotype: A much larger clonotype is one base distant, so this may be a read error. The J gene is TRBJ2-5, the V gene TRBV5-1; 10 nucleotides agree with TRBD2. Per the germline V gene, CDR1 is SGHRS and CDR2 is YFSETQ. CDR3 length equals 13 residues. Trimming at V came to 3 bases and at J to 8 bases, leaving 4 bases not matched to a gene. The CDR3 spells CASSSGTSATQYF. CDR3 in DNA: TGCGCCAGCAGCTCCGGGACTAGCGCAACCCAGTACTTC.

In regard to this clonotype: Relative to the germline gene, one junction end is altered; a read error may explain this. The genes are TRBV29-1 and TRBJ2-3, with D perhaps matching TRBD1 (6 bases). The CDR3 covers 13 residues. The V gene's germline CDR1 is SQVTM and CDR2 ANQGSEA. The CDR3 bases are TGCGCCTCGGGCTTGCGGCGGACAGAAACGCAGTATTTT. This codes for CASGLRRTETQYF.

Worth noting for this clonotype: At one end, the junction sequence differs from germline, possibly due to a read error. The chain joins TRBV11-3 to TRBJ1-1; no clear D. Germline assignment: CDR1 SGHNT and CDR2 YENEEA. The CDR3 has 16 residues. CDR3 DNA sequence: TGTGCCAGCAGCTTATTCGGGGAGTACCGGAACACTGGAGCTTTCTTT. Translated: CASSLFGEYRNTGAFF.

Note on this clonotype: Since the CDR3 does not end with the conserved phenylalanine or tryptophan, this likely comes from a read error. The V call is TRBV11-2, the J call TRBJ1-2; possibly TRBD1 for D (5 bases). CDR1 is SGHAT, CDR2 FQNNGV, per germline. This CDR3 contains 15 residues. DNA of the CDR3: TGTGCCAGCAACTTAGACCCAGGGACCAACTATGGCTACACCTCC. Protein product: CASNLDPGTNYGYTS.

Details on this clonotype: The CDR3 does not close with the conserved phenylalanine or tryptophan, likely indicating a read error. It is unclear where the CDR3 begins or ends on the DNA, so no DNA is shown, and the CDR3 is as TCRdb lists it. This sequence joins TRBV11-3 and TRBJ2-7; the D call in the table, TRBD1, was not verified against the DNA. Termini included, the CDR3 measures 15 amino acids. CDR1 SGHNT and CDR2 YENEEA come from the germline V gene. CDR3 sequence reads: CASSPGTRGNYEQHL.

Comment on this clonotype: At one end the junction does not follow the germline gene, possibly because of a read error. The V gene is TRBV11-2, the J gene TRBJ2-7; a weak D match, TRBD2 (6 bases). The CDR3 is 15 residues long. Germline V lookup: CDR1 SGHAT, CDR2 FQNNGV. The CDR3 protein is CASSLEHAGTYERYF. For the CDR3, the DNA is TGTGCCAGCAGCTTAGAGCATGCGGGGACCTACGAGCGGTACTTC.

Comments on this clonotype: An end of the junction does not agree with germline; a read error may underlie this. V and J are TRBV2 and TRBJ1-1; the D gene is possibly TRBD1 (5 bases). Germline V CDR1 and CDR2: SNHLY, FYNNEI. This CDR3 comprises 13 residues. CDR3 nucleotides: TGTGCCAGCTGTGAACAGGTTAACACTGAAGCTTTCTTT. Translated: CASCEQVNTEAFF.

This clonotype was observed many times. This chain joins TRBV7-8 and TRBJ2-7, with 7 bases aligning to TRBD2. CDR1 SGHVS and CDR2 FQNEAQ come from the germline V gene. Germline trimming cut 5 bases from V and 3 bases from J; bases unmatched to any gene: 10. The CDR3 totals 15 residues. CDR3 in amino acids: CASSTQWSGVYEQYF. DNA of the CDR3: TGTGCCAGCAGCACTCAGTGGAGCGGGGTCTACGAGCAGTACTTC.

This clonotype has just one count. Compared with germline, one end of the junction differs, possibly owing to a read error. The chain is built from TRBV11-2 and TRBJ2-7; a weak D match, TRBD1 (5 bases). Germline V gene lookup returns CDR1 SGHAT and CDR2 FQNNGV. The CDR3 has 15 amino acids. As DNA, the CDR3 is TGTGTCAGCAGCGTTTTCCAGGGAAGGTCCTACGAGCAGCAATTC. It codes for CVSSVFQGRSYEQQF.

Regarding this clonotype: A clone one base away is much larger, so this may be a read error. This chain connects TRBV5-4 to TRBJ2-7, with TRBD1 identical over 7 bases. Germline V CDR1 and CDR2: SGHNT, YYREEE (reference sequence). V was pared by 5 bases and J by 2 bases, with 7 bases of the junction left unmatched. This CDR3 region has 14 residues. This CDR3 reads CASRAWDSTYEQYF. The CDR3 region has the DNA TGTGCCAGCAGGGCGTGGGACAGTACCTACGAGCAGTACTTC.